This note documents a single TCR beta chain sequence. The sample originates from a study of CD8 T cells in Susac syndrome. The V end lost 1 base, the J end lost 8 bases, and 11 bases lay between the germline ends. Looked up from germline, CDR1 is LGHDT and CDR2 is YNNKEL (reference sequence). The CDR3 length is 13 residues. RNA totalling roughly 0.45 to 1 ug underwent reverse transcription with random hexamers. TCRdb reprocessed the immunoSEQ multiplex PCR reads via MiXCR and lists one record per CDR3 protein. The data contain about 200,000 distinct CDR3 sequences, roughly 94% of them singletons. Sequenced material: CD4+ T cells from PBMCs. This chain links TRBV3-1 with TRBJ1-2; D unclear. The TCR comes from a human donor with multiple sclerosis. CDR3 loop: CASSQAASNGYTF. The CDR3 coding sequence is TGTGCCAGCAGCCAAGCAGCGTCGAACGGCTACACCTTC.